This T cell receptor (beta chain) comes out of a study of blood T cell repertoires in COVID-19. Libraries were prepared by immunoSEQ multiplex PCR; TCRdb keeps only in-frame clonotypes and omits some of them. The data hold 93,000 or so clones, with nearly 90% observed a single time. The CDR3 has 16 amino acids. V lost 1 base and J lost 0, with 11 bases in between. Germline lookup yields CDR1 SGHVS and CDR2 FQNEAQ. The sequence came from a man aged 45 to 65 in a cohort sampled during active COVID-19. J is TRBJ2-3 and V is TRBV7-8, with TRBD2 as a possible D gene (7 bases). Sequenced material: peripheral blood. The CDR3 is CASSLEGGASTDTQYF. The CDR3 coding sequence is TGTGCCAGCAGCTTAGAGGGGGGGGCGAGCACAGATACGCAGTATTTT. The full variable domain, its missing parts supplied by reference TRBV7-8 and TRBJ2-3, is GAGVSQSPRYKVAKRGQDVALRCDPISGHVSLFWYQQALGQGPEFLTYFQNEAQLDKSGLPSDRFFAERPEGSVSTLKIQRTQQEDSAVYLCASSLEGGASTDTQYFGPGTRLTVL.